This T cell receptor (beta chain) was sequenced in a study of T cells in Graves' hyperthyroidism and ophthalmopathy. Study-wide findings and caveats: Progression to ophthalmopathy was predicted a median of 6.5 months early.

Regarding this clonotype: Its target is not known. A read error may account for a junction end that differs from germline.

A patient was excluded if there was uncontrolled infection, other autoimmune disease, pregnancy or lactation. Clinical symptoms, serum thyroxine, TRAb, thyroid ultrasound and orbital computed tomography informed diagnoses. The TCR beta CDR3 regions underwent amplification using RNA transcripts as the source. Initially, a first-round RT-PCR of the TCR CDR3 employed the HTBI primer set. In TCRdb, the multiplex PCR reads were re-called with MiXCR into one record per CDR3 protein. The sample carries hundreds of thousands of distinct CDR3 sequences, over 15% recorded once. The source of this sequence is a young woman with Graves' ophthalmopathy. Sample: blood.

CDR3 nucleotides: TGTGCCAACAGCTTTGGCGGGCCCCAGCATTTT. This translates into CANSFGGPQHF. This chain joins TRBV7-2 and TRBJ1-5, with D unresolved. The V gene's germline CDR1 is SGHTA and CDR2 FQGNSA. This CDR3 has 11 amino acids. The whole variable domain, filled in from reference TRBV7-2 and TRBJ1-5, reads GAGVSQSPSNKVTEKGKDVELRCDPISGHTALYWYRQSLGQGLEFLIYFQGNSAPDKSGLPSDRFSAERTGGSVSTLTIQRTQQEDSAVYLCANSFGGPQHFGDGTRLSIL.